This is a list of T cell receptor beta chains from one sample in a study of CD4 and CD8 cells across lung adenocarcinoma regions. TCRdb ran MiXCR on the PCR reads and lists one entry per CDR3 protein. The sample holds about 3,400 distinct CDR3 sequences, 45% to 65% seen once. Material for sequencing was CD4+ T cells from the center of a lung tumor. Source of these receptors: a female donor with lung adenocarcinoma. The CD4 and CD8 labels of this study may be unreliable. CDR3s include the opening cysteine and the closing phenylalanine or tryptophan. The order of the fields is J gene, V gene, D gene, clone size, CDR3 protein, CDR3 DNA. A D gene is named only where the DNA matches it firmly. Rows give clone size only sometimes, using once, few, many, or a class for an expanded clone.

TRBJ2-7,TRBV10-2,.,.,CASSETPPPEQYF,TGCGCCAGCAGTGAAACACCTCCCCCCGAGCAGTACTTC
TRBJ2-3,TRBV6-1,.,.,CASSLRDSTDTQYF,TGTGCCAGCAGTCTCAGGGATTCGACAGATACGCAGTATTTT
TRBJ1-3,TRBV6-5,.,medium-sized,CASSYSMSESSGNTIYF,TGTGCCAGCAGTTACTCGATGAGTGAAAGCTCTGGAAACACCATATATTTT
TRBJ2-2,TRBV6-5,.,large,CASSIEYPGELFF,TGTGCCAGCAGCATCGAGTATCCCGGGGAGCTGTTTTTT
TRBJ2-1,TRBV6-1,.,once,CASRGLGLRDNEQFF,TGTGCCAGCAGAGGGTTGGGACTTAGGGACAATGAGCAGTTCTTC
TRBJ1-2,TRBV27,TRBD1,large,CASSLAGGTYGYTF,TGTGCCAGCAGTTTAGCAGGGGGAACATATGGCTACACCTTC
TRBJ2-4,TRBV6-1,.,once,CASRGSVGLAKNIQTF,TGTGCCAGCAGAGGAAGTGTGGGTTTAGCGAAAAACATTCAGACTTTC
TRBJ2-1,TRBV3-1,TRBD2,.,CASSGGLAGVNEQFF,TGTGCCAGCAGCGGGGGACTAGCGGGGGTTAATGAGCAGTTCTTC
TRBJ2-3,TRBV4-1,.,.,CASSLSGGTDTQYF,TGCGCCAGCAGCCTTAGCGGAGGCACAGATACGCAGTATTTT
TRBJ2-7,TRBV15,.,medium-sized,CATSRGLDSYEQYF,TGTGCCACCAGCAGGGGGCTGGACAGCTACGAGCAGTACTTC
TRBJ2-3,TRBV10-1,TRBD2,few,CATGLGATNTQYF,TGCGCCACCGGACTAGGAGCCACAAACACGCAGTATTTC
TRBJ2-5,TRBV6-1,TRBD2,large,CASTPGLAGGRQETQYF,TGTGCCAGCACCCCGGGACTAGCGGGAGGGAGGCAAGAGACCCAGTACTTC
TRBJ2-1,TRBV7-2,.,once,CASRAFWGRGAQYF,.
TRBJ1-5,TRBV6-1,TRBD1,.,CASTDRGRNQPQHF,TGTGCCAGCACGGACAGGGGAAGGAATCAGCCCCAGCATTTT
TRBJ2-3,TRBV6-1,TRBD2,.,CASREASGKNMQYF,TGTGCCAGCAGGGAAGCTAGCGGCAAAAACATGCAGTATTTT
TRBJ1-6,TRBV6-1,TRBD1,medium-sized,CASSRSTGTSPLHF,TGTGCCAGCAGCCGATCGACAGGGACTTCACCCCTCCACTTT
TRBJ1-2,TRBV6-1,.,.,CASRTNYGYTF,TGTGCCAGCAGGACTAACTATGGCTACACCTTC
TRBJ2-2,TRBV27,.,.,CASSMGTGELFF,TGTGCCAGCAGTATGGGGACCGGGGAGCTGTTTTTT
TRBJ2-1,TRBV11-3,.,few,CASSPSTGYNEQFF,TGTGCCAGCAGCCCCTCCACGGGGTACAATGAGCAGTTCTTC
TRBJ2-1,TRBV4-1,.,few,CASSQGFRNNEQFF,TGCGCCAGCAGCCAAGGGTTCAGGAACAATGAGCAGTTCTTC
TRBJ2-1,TRBV15,TRBD2,.,CATSREGGGGYNEQFF,TGTGCCACCAGCAGAGAAGGCGGGGGGGGATACAATGAGCAGTTCTTC
TRBJ2-3,TRBV27,.,.,CASSLRYSGDTQYF,TGTGCCAGCAGTTTAAGGTACTCCGGAGATACGCAGTATTTT
TRBJ1-2,TRBV6-1,TRBD1,.,CASSEEWTGLLGYTF,TGTGCCAGCAGTGAAGAGTGGACAGGGCTTCTCGGCTACACCTTC
TRBJ1-6,TRBV20-1,.,.,CSARRRGGTYNSPLHF,TGCAGTGCTAGACGGAGGGGCGGCACCTATAATTCACCCCTCCACTTT
TRBJ2-3,TRBV6-1,TRBD2,.,CARRWGGSDKDTQYF,TGTGCCAGGAGGTGGGGGGGGAGCGACAAAGATACGCAGTATTTT
TRBJ2-7,TRBV10-1,TRBD1,.,CASSESGQGSYEQYF,TGCGCCAGCAGTGAGTCTGGACAGGGCTCCTACGAGCAGTACTTC
TRBJ2-3,TRBV6-5,.,few,CASSYQSPSTDTQYF,TGTGCCAGCAGTTACCAGTCCCCTAGCACAGATACGCAGTATTTT
TRBJ2-5,TRBV27,.,.,CASSTIMGVGETQYF,TGTGCCAGCAGTACCATCATGGGAGTTGGGGAGACCCAGTACTTC
TRBJ2-3,TRBV6-1,.,.,CASSAQWLRDTQYF,TGTGCCAGCAGTGCCCAGTGGCTTCGAGATACGCAGTATTTT
TRBJ2-4,TRBV4-1,.,.,CASSRILGLGAKNTQYF,TGCGCCAGCAGCCGGATATTGGGGCTGGGAGCCAAAAATACGCAGTACTTC
TRBJ2-1,TRBV6-1,TRBD1,.,CASSEGTGRFNEQFF,TGTGCCAGCAGTGAGGGGACAGGGAGGTTCAATGAGCAGTTCTTC